Following are 16 T cell receptor beta chains from one sample sequenced in a study of post-analysis software for immune sequencing data. Included in the TCR beta cDNA libraries were unique molecular identifiers. MiXCR, applied by TCRdb to the PCR reads, yields one record per CDR3 protein. Among hundreds of thousands of distinct CDR3 sequences listed, 40% to 50% were seen once. No cognate antigen is known for these TCRs. Notes on the study in general: About 5 TRBV segments occurring more often in patients than controls included TRBV5-6, TRBV5-1 and TRBV20-1.

Material: blood. These receptors originate from a girl aged 10 to 17 with multiple sclerosis.

This clonotype was seen repeatedly, ten times or more. This sequence joins TRBV29-1 and TRBJ2-1; a possible D gene is TRBD2 (6 bases). The CDR3 runs to 15 residues. Germline lookup yields CDR1 SQVTM and CDR2 ANQGSEA. Trimming removed 0 bases at V and 3 bases at J, with 12 bases between. Here the CDR3 DNA reads TGCAGCGTTGAAGATCCTGGAGGGAACTACAATGAGCAGTTCTTC. Protein: CSVEDPGGNYNEQFF.

The CDR3 sequence: CSAGRGRFEQFF. The CDR3 DNA sequence: TGCAGTGCCGGACGGGGTCGTTTTGAGCAGTTCTTC. The V and J genes are TRBV20-1 and TRBJ2-1; the D gene is possibly TRBD2 (5 bases). V was cut by 6 bases and J by 9 bases, with 15 bases left in between. The CDR3 is made up of 12 amino acids. Per the germline V gene, CDR1 is DFQATT and CDR2 is SNEGSKA (reference sequence).

This clonotype was recorded only once. The V and J genes are TRBV29-1 and TRBJ2-1, with 7 nucleotides matching TRBD1. CDR1 is SQVTM and CDR2 is ANQGSEA in the germline V gene. This CDR3 region has 13 residues. V lost 4 bases to trimming and J lost 3 bases; unmatched junction nucleotides: 3. The CDR3 protein is CSVGQGLYNEQFF. The DNA of the CDR3 is TGCAGCGTTGGACAGGGCCTCTACAATGAGCAGTTCTTC.

This rearrangement joins TRBV20-1 to TRBJ2-5; D not resolved. Germline CDR1 and CDR2: DFQATT and SNEGSKA (reference sequence). V gave up 0 bases and J gave up 0 bases, with 8 bases separating them. This CDR3 has 14 residues. CDR3 DNA: TGCAGTGCTAGAGATTCAGCGTACCAAGAGACCCAGTACTTC. Translating it yields CSARDSAYQETQYF.

The gene calls are TRBV12-3 or TRBV12-4 and TRBJ1-1; no reliable D call. The CDR3 spans 14 residues. Trimming shortened V by 7 bases and J by 3 bases, and 15 bases separated the two germline ends. The CDR3 DNA is TGTGCCAGCATAGTGAGACACCTGGACACTGAAGCTTTCTTT. It translates to CASIVRHLDTEAFF.

V is TRBV12-3 or TRBV12-4 and J is TRBJ2-7, with TRBD1 identical over 7 bases. Losses at the gene ends were 2 bases for V and 3 bases for J; bases not matched to a gene: 7. This CDR3 is 15 amino acids long. CDR3 loop: CASSLRDSAIYEQYF. Here the CDR3 DNA reads TGTGCCAGCAGTTTAAGGGACAGCGCTATCTACGAGCAGTACTTC.

The V gene is TRBV7-9, the J gene TRBJ1-2, with D maybe TRBD1 (6 bases). Germline loops: CDR1 SEHNR, CDR2 FQNEAQ (reference sequence). The CDR3 is 15 residues long. V was pared by 2 bases and J by 5 bases, with 15 bases between. The CDR3 DNA reads as TGTGCCAGCAGCTTACGGGACAATTTTTTGTATGGCTACACCTTC. This translates into CASSLRDNFLYGYTF.

This clonotype was seen only a few times. The gene calls are TRBV20-1 and TRBJ2-1, with 7 bases aligning to TRBD2. V trimming: 6 bases; J trimming: 8 bases; junction bases outside the gene matches: 16. The CDR3 sequence is 15 residues long. CDR1 and CDR2 (germline): DFQATT, SNEGSKA (reference sequence). The CDR3 coding sequence is TGCAGTGCCTCAGTGTGGGGGAGGGCTATCGATGAGCAGTTCTTC. It yields the protein CSASVWGRAIDEQFF.

The chain combines TRBV12-3 or TRBV12-4 with TRBJ2-5; 7 nucleotides line up with TRBD2. The last part of the DNA fits TRBJ2-7 better; the J call may be wrong. This CDR3 contains 15 residues. The CDR3 protein is CASSLGRLAAYEQYF. The CDR3 DNA is TGTGCCAGCAGTTTAGGTAGACTAGCTGCCTACGAGCAGTACTTC.

The V gene is TRBV9, the J gene TRBJ2-4, with TRBD2 matching 12 bases. The J segment lost 0 bases and the V segment lost 5 bases, leaving 9 bases of the junction unmatched. Looked up from germline, CDR1 is SGDLS and CDR2 is YYNGEE. The CDR3 loop spans 18 amino acids. CDR3 region: CASSPTSGGTLAKNIQYF. The CDR3, as DNA: TGTGCCAGCAGTCCCACTAGCGGGGGGACCCTAGCCAAAAACATTCAGTACTTC.

V usage is TRBV5-1 and J usage is TRBJ2-3; D gene uncertain. Deletions cut 1 base from V and 1 base from J, with 7 bases between. Germline loops: CDR1 SGHRS, CDR2 YFSETQ. The CDR3 loop spans 14 amino acids. CDR3 sequence (DNA): TGCGCCAGCAGCTTGACGGCCCGCACAGATACGCAGTATTTT. This encodes CASSLTARTDTQYF.

This chain joins TRBV4-1 and TRBJ2-7; a weak D match, TRBD1 (6 bases). CDR1 and CDR2 from the germline V gene are MGHRA and YSYEKL. Trimming removed 4 bases from V and 2 bases from J, with 18 bases in between. The CDR3 spans 16 residues. For the CDR3, the DNA is TGCGCCAGCAGCCCAAGCGGCACAGGGATAACCTACGAGCAGTACTTC. Its translation: CASSPSGTGITYEQYF.

There are a few counts of this clonotype. This sequence joins TRBV4-1 and TRBJ2-1; 8 nucleotides align to TRBD2. This CDR3 has 16 amino acids. The V gene's germline CDR1 is MGHRA and CDR2 YSYEKL. The ends lost 5 bases at V and 5 bases at J; junction bases unmatched: 11. CDR3 nucleotides: TGCGCCAGCAGCTGGGGGAGCGGGAGTTCCGACAATGAGCAGTTCTTC. This codes for CASSWGSGSSDNEQFF.

The chain employs TRBV12-3 or TRBV12-4 and TRBJ2-1; TRBD2 matches at 7 bases. CDR3 length: 15 residues. J was trimmed by 5 bases and V by 8 bases; bases with no gene match: 12. Written as DNA, the CDR3 is TGTGCCAGCCGCTTGAAGGCTAGCGGAGACAATGAGCAGTTCTTC. Its translation is CASRLKASGDNEQFF.

A few counts support this clonotype. CDR3 nucleotide sequence: TGCAGTGCTCTAGGACTAGCGGGGGCCGAAGAGACCCAGTACTTC. Residues: CSALGLAGAEETQYF. V usage is TRBV20-1 and J usage is TRBJ2-5, with 13 positions matching TRBD2. Germline V gene lookup returns CDR1 DFQATT and CDR2 SNEGSKA (reference sequence). CDR3 length: 15 amino acids. Trimming removed 5 bases from V and 3 bases from J; junction bases left unmatched: 6.

This clonotype came up once. The gene calls are TRBV29-1 and TRBJ1-3; TRBD1 agrees at 9 bases. The CDR3 runs to 17 residues. Unmatched junction bases numbered 6, after V lost 0 bases and J lost 0 bases. CDR1 and CDR2 (germline): SQVTM, ANQGSEA. The CDR3 DNA reads TGCAGCGTTGAAGAAAGGCCGGGACAGGGCTCTGGAAACACCATATATTTT. This sequence encodes CSVEERPGQGSGNTIYF.